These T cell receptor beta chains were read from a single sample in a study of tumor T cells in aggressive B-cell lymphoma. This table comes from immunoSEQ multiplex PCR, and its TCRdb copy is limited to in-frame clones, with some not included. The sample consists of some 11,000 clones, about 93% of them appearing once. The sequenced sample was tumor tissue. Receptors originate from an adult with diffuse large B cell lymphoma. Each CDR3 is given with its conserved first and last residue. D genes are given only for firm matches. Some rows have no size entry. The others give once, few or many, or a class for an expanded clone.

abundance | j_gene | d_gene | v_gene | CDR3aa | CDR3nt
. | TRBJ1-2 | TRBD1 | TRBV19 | CASSLGTGLDGYTF | TGTGCCAGTAGTCTTGGGACAGGGCTAGATGGCTACACCTTC
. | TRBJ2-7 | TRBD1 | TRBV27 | CASSHPDRVHEQYF | TGTGCCAGCAGTCACCCCGACAGGGTCCACGAGCAGTACTTC
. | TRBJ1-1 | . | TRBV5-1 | CASSLIAGGNTEAFF | TGCGCCAGCAGCTTGATAGCGGGGGGGAACACTGAAGCTTTCTTT
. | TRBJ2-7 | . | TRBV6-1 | CASSEGWQDSYEQYF | TGTGCCAGCAGTGAAGGGTGGCAGGACTCCTACGAGCAGTACTTC
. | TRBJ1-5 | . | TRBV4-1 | CASSQEPWAGDSNQPQHF | TGCGCCAGCAGCCAAGAACCCTGGGCAGGGGATAGCAATCAGCCCCAGCATTTT
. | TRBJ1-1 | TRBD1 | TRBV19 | CASSITGVETEAFF | TGTGCCAGTAGTATAACAGGGGTCGAAACTGAAGCTTTCTTT
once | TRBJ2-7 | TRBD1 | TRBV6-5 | CASGTGEEQYF | TGTGCCAGCGGGACAGGGGAAGAGCAGTACTTC
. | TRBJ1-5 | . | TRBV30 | CAWSSRGNQPQHF | TGTGCCTGGAGTTCCAGGGGCAATCAGCCCCAGCATTTT
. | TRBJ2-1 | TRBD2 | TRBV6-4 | CASSDSGLVGYNEQFF | TGTGCCAGCAGTGACTCGGGACTAGTCGGCTACAATGAGCAGTTCTTC
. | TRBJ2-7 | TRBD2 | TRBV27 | CASSSLGSGGTYEQYF | TGTGCCAGCAGTTCCTTGGGAAGCGGGGGGACGTACGAGCAGTACTTC
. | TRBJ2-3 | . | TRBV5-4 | CASSPFTGLDTQYF | TGTGCCAGCAGCCCATTTACAGGGTTGGATACGCAGTATTTT
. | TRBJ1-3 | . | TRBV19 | CASSRGENTIYF | TGTGCCAGTAGTCGGGGAGAGAACACCATATATTTT
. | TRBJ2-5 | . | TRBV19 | CASSRAVQETQYF | TGTGCCAGTAGTCGAGCGGTCCAAGAGACCCAGTACTTC
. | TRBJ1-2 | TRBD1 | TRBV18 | CASSPDRGVYGYTF | TGTGCCAGCTCACCGGACAGGGGAGTCTATGGCTACACCTTC
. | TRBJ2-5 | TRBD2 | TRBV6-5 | CASSWTSGGAWETQYF | TGTGCCAGCAGTTGGACTAGCGGGGGGGCCTGGGAGACCCAGTACTTC
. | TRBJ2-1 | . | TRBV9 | CASSVVSFSYNEQFF | TGTGCCAGCAGCGTAGTGAGTTTCTCCTACAATGAGCAGTTCTTC
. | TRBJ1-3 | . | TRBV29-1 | CSVGSAGAEGNTIYF | TGCAGCGTTGGGTCTGCAGGGGCTGAAGGAAACACCATATATTTT
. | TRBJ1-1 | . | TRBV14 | CASSQVFVGDTEAFF | TGTGCCAGCAGCCAAGTGTTCGTAGGGGACACTGAAGCTTTCTTT
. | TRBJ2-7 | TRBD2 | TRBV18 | CASSPDGRDYEQYF | TGTGCCAGCTCACCCGACGGGAGGGACTACGAGCAGTACTTC
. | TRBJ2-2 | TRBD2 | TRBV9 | CASSVGASGRAGKSGELFF | TGTGCCAGCAGCGTAGGGGCTAGCGGGAGGGCCGGGAAAAGCGGGGAGCTGTTTTTT
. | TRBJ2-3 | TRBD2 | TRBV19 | CASSVGLAGSTDTQYF | TGTGCCAGTAGTGTCGGACTAGCGGGAAGCACAGATACGCAGTATTTT
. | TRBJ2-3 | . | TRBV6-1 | CASTRIRVDTDTQYF | TGTGCCAGCACCAGAATCCGGGTTGACACAGATACGCAGTATTTT
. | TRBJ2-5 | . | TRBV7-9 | CASIPIGGETQYF | TGTGCCAGCATCCCTATAGGCGGAGAGACCCAGTACTTC
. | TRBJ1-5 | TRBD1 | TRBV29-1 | CSATDRGPDQPQHF | TGCAGCGCCACAGACAGGGGGCCCGATCAGCCCCAGCATTTT
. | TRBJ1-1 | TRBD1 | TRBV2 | CASGMDRDGMNTEAFF | TGTGCCAGCGGTATGGACAGGGATGGTATGAACACTGAAGCTTTCTTT
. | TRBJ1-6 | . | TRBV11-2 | CASSLTGSFYNSPLHF | TGTGCCAGCAGCTTGACGGGGAGCTTTTATAATTCACCCCTCCACTTT
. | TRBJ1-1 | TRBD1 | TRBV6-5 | CASILDSGQGAPFF | TGTGCCAGCATCCTGGACTCGGGACAGGGTGCGCCTTTCTTT
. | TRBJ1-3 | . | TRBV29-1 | CSVEAQIGNTIYF | TGCAGCGTTGAAGCACAGATTGGAAACACCATATATTTT
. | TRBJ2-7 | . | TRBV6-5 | CASVSGPAGEQYF | TGTGCCAGTGTCTCAGGGCCCGCTGGCGAGCAGTACTTC
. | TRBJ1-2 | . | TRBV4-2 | CASSQDRGGGGYTF | TGTGCCAGCAGCCAAGATAGAGGGGGGGGCGGCTACACCTTC
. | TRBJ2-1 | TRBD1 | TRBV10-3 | CAISPGQGNEQFF | TGTGCCATCAGTCCGGGACAGGGTAATGAGCAGTTCTTC
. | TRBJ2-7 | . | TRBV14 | CASSVFYEQYF | TGTGCCAGCAGCGTCTTCTACGAGCAGTACTTC
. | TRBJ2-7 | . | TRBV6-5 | CASSYFRDTAYEQYF | TGTGCCAGCAGTTACTTTCGGGACACAGCCTACGAGCAGTACTTC
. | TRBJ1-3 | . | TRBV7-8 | CASSLRAGTDRGDTIYF | TGTGCCAGCAGCTTACGGGCGGGTACCGACCGTGGAGACACCATATATTTT
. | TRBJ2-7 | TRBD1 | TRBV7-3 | CASSLGTGASYEQYF | TGTGCCAGCAGCTTAGGGACAGGGGCTTCCTACGAGCAGTACTTC
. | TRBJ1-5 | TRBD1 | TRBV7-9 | CASSLDRGNSNQPQHF | TGTGCCAGCAGCTTAGACAGGGGAAATAGCAATCAGCCCCAGCATTTT
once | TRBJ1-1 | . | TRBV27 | CASSLRDVEAFF | TGTGCCAGCAGTTTGCGGGACGTTGAAGCTTTCTTT
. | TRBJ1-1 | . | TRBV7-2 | CASSLGAAKAEAFF | TGTGCCAGCAGCTTAGGGGCAGCTAAGGCTGAAGCTTTCTTT
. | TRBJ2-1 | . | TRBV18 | CASSLTSPTGNYNEQFF | TGTGCCAGCTCACTGACCAGTCCGACCGGGAACTACAATGAGCAGTTCTTC
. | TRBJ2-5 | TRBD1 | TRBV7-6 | CASRQRDRGGKETQYF | TGTGCCAGCAGACAAAGGGACAGGGGGGGAAAAGAGACCCAGTACTTC
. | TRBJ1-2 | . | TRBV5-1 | CASSLGGDGYGYTF | TGCGCCAGCAGCTTGGGGGGGGACGGTTATGGCTACACCTTC
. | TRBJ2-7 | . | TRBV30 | CAWKKLYPYEQYF | TGTGCCTGGAAAAAATTATATCCCTACGAGCAGTACTTC
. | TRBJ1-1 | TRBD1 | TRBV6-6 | CASSHRQGGLGAFF | TGTGCCAGCAGCCACAGGCAGGGGGGTTTGGGAGCTTTCTTT
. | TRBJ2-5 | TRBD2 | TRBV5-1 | CASSLLLAGGPEQETQYF | TGCGCCAGCAGCTTGTTACTAGCGGGAGGGCCGGAGCAAGAGACCCAGTACTTC
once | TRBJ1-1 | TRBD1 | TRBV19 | CASSLDRGWTEAFF | TGTGCCAGTAGTTTGGACAGGGGGTGGACTGAAGCTTTCTTT
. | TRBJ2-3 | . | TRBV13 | CASSSTARAGGVEASTDTQYF | TGTGCCAGCAGCTCTACTGCTCGCGCCGGAGGTGTTGAGGCGAGCACAGATACGCAGTATTTT
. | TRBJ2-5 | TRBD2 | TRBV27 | CASSSLAGGPGKTQYF | TGTGCCAGCAGTTCTCTAGCGGGAGGGCCCGGGAAGACCCAGTACTTC
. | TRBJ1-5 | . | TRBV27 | CATGMAGDYQPQHF | TGTGCCACTGGCATGGCAGGGGATTATCAGCCCCAGCATTTT
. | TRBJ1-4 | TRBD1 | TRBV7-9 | CASSLSRDRVEKLFF | TGTGCCAGCAGCTTGTCCCGGGACAGGGTTGAAAAACTGTTTTTT
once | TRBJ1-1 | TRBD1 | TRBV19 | CASTPPDRADTEAFF | TGTGCCAGTACCCCCCCCGACAGGGCAGATACTGAAGCTTTCTTT
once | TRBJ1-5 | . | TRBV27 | CASSSPGNNQPQHF | TGTGCCAGCAGTTCACCCGGGAACAATCAGCCCCAGCATTTT
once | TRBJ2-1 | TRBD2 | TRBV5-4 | CASSLPNGLAGSNEQFF | TGTGCCAGCAGCTTGCCAAATGGACTAGCGGGTTCCAATGAGCAGTTCTTC
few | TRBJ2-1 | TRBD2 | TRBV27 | CASSLKTSGANEQFF | TGTGCCAGCAGTCTCAAGACTAGCGGGGCCAATGAGCAGTTCTTC
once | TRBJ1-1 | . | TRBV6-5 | CASSYPGNTEAFF | TGTGCCAGCAGTTACCCGGGGAACACTGAAGCTTTCTTT
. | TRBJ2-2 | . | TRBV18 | CASSRRQENTGELFF | TGTGCCAGCTCACGAAGACAGGAGAACACCGGGGAGCTGTTTTTT